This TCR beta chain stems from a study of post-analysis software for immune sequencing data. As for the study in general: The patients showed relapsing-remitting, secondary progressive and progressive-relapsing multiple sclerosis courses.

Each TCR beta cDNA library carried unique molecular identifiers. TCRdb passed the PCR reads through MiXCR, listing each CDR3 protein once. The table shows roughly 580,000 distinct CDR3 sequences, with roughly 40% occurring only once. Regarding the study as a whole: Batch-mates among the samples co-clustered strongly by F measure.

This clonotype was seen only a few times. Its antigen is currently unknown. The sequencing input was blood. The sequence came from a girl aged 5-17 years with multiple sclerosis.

The CDR3 reads CASSPPPGSISIAKNIQYF. CDR3 DNA sequence: TGTGCCAGCAGTCCCCCACCGGGGAGTATTTCCATAGCCAAAAACATTCAGTACTTC. The chain has TRBV2 and TRBJ2-4; perhaps TRBD2 as D (5 bases). The CDR3 covers 19 residues. Trimming removed 5 bases at V and 0 bases at J, with 23 bases between. CDR1 is SNHLY, CDR2 FYNNEI, per germline.